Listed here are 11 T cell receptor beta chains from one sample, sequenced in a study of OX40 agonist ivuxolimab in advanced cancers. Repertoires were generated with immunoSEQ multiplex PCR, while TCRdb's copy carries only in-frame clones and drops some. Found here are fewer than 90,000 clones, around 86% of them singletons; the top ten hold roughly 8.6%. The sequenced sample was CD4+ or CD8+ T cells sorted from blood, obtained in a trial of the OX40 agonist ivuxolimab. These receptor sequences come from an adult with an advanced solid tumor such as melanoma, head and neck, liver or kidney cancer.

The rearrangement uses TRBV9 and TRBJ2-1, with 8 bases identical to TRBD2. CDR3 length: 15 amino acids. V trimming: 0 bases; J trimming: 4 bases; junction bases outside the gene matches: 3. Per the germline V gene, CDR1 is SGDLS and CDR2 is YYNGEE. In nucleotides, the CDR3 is TGTGCCAGCAGCGTAGAGGGCGGGGGGTACAATGAGCAGTTCTTC. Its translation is CASSVEGGGYNEQFF.

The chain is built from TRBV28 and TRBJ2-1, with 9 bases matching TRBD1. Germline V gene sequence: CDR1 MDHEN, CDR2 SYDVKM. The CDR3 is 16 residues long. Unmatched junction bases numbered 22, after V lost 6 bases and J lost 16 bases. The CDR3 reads CASSPPGQGYSMSGFF. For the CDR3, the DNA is TGTGCCAGCAGCCCGCCGGGACAGGGCTATTCAATGAGTGGATTCTTC. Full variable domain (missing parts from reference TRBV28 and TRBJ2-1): DVKVTQSSRYLVKRTGEKVFLECVQDMDHENMFWYRQDPGLGLRLIYFSYDVKMKEKGDIPEGYSVSREKKERFSLILESASTNQTSMYLCASSPPGQGYSMSGFFGPGTRLTVL.

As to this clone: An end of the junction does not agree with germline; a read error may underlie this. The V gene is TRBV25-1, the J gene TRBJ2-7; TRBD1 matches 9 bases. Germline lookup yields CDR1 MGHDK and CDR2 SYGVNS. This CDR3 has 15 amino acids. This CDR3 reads CANSEGAGTGREQYF. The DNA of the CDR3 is TGTGCCAACAGTGAGGGGGCAGGGACAGGGCGCGAGCAGTACTTC.

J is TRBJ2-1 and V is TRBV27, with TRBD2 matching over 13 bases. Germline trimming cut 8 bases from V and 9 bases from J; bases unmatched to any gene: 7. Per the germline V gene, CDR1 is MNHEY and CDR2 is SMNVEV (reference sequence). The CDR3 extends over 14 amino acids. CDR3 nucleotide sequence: TGTGCCAGCTTGCGGACTAGCGGGAGCAGTGAGCAGTTCTTC. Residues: CASLRTSGSSEQFF.

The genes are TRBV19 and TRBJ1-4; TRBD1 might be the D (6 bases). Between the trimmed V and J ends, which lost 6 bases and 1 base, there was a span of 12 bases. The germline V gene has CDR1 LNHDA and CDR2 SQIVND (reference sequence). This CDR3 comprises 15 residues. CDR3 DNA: TGTGCCAGTAGGAGGACAGATGTAACTAATGAAAAACTGTTTTTT. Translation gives CASRRTDVTNEKLFF.

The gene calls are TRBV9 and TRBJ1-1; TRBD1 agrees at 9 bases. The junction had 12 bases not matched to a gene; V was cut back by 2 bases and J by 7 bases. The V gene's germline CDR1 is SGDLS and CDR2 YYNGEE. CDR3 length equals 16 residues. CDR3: CASSVALGQGQDEAFF. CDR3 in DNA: TGTGCCAGCAGCGTGGCCCTGGGACAGGGCCAGGATGAAGCTTTCTTT.

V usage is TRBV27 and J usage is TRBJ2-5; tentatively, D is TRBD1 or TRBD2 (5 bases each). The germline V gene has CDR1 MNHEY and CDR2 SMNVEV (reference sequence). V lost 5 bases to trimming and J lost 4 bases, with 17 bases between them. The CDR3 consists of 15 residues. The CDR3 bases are TGTGCCAGCAGTGGGGGACCCCCCCTGGGAGAGACCCAGTACTTC. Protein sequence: CASSGGPPLGETQYF.

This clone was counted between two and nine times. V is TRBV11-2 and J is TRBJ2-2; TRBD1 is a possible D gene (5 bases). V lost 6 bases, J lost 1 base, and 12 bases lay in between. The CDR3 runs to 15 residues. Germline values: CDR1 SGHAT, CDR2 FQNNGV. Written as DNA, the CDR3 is TGTGCCAGCAGTAAAGGGGTCATGAACACCGGGGAGCTGTTTTTT. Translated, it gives CASSKGVMNTGELFF.

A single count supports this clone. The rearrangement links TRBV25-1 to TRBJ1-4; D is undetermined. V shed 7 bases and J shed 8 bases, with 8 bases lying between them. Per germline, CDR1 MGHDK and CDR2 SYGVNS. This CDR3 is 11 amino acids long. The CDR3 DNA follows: TGTGCCAGCAAGGTTGGAGAAAAACTGTTTTTT. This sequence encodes CASKVGEKLFF.

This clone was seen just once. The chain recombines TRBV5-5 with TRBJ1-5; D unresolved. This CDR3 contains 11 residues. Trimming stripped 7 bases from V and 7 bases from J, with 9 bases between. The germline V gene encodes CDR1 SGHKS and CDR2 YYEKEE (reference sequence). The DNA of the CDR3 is TGTGCCAGCTCCACCCGGCAGCCCCAGCATTTT. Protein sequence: CASSTRQPQHF.

The CDR3 loop reads CAIRAGQGTEGNEKLFF. The CDR3 region has the DNA TGTGCCATCAGAGCAGGACAGGGGACTGAGGGGAATGAAAAACTGTTTTTT. V gene TRBV10-3 combines with J gene TRBJ1-4; 9 bases are shared with TRBD1. The length of the CDR3 is 17 residues. V lost 6 bases and J lost 5; bases outside the gene matches: 13. Germline V gene data show CDR1 as ENHRY and CDR2 as SYGVKD.